This T cell receptor beta chain was sequenced for a study of identical twins' blood T cells. Study-wide points: Top TCRbeta clonotypes were shared more with twin than unrelated donors. V gene usage reportedly matched far better within twin pairs than unrelated donors. Twin similarity might stem from environmental factors, not only genetics.

Both ends of each TCR cDNA library bore sample-specific barcodes. TCRdb used MiXCR to reprocess the 5' RACE reads, holding one entry per CDR3 protein. The table lists 350,000 to 400,000 distinct CDR3 sequences, 28% of them singletons. Details on this clonotype: Its antigen remains unknown.

The CDR3 length is 16 residues. The V end lost 1 base, the J end lost 6 bases, and 18 bases lay between the germline ends. Germline lookup yields CDR1 DFQATT and CDR2 SNEGSKA (reference sequence). This chain joins TRBV20-1 and TRBJ2-2, with D possibly TRBD1 on 6 matching bases. The clonotype comes from a woman aged 18-49 years in good health. The specimen was PBMCs. In nucleotides, the CDR3 is TGCAGTGCTAGAGTATCCGGGACATTTCTCGCCGGGGAGCTGTTTTTT. Its protein is CSARVSGTFLAGELFF.